Sequencing of this TCR beta chain was carried out in a study of T cells in Graves' hyperthyroidism and ophthalmopathy (dated by TCRdb to 2018 to 2020). General notes on the study: Peripheral blood samples were taken at the time of initial diagnosis, prior to any treatment. TCR V-J signatures able to tell the groups apart were searched for in a discovery cohort of some 97 patients, of whom roughly 42 had Graves' ophthalmopathy and around 58 had stable Graves' hyperthyroidism. According to the paper, TCR Vbeta CDR3 sequencing was carried out on 120 to 150 peripheral blood samples, which came from fewer than 50 ophthalmopathy, roughly 75 hyperthyroidism and some 17 progressor patients. Whether ophthalmopathy could be predicted prospectively was tested in an independent validation cohort made up of about 18 hyperthyroidism patients plus 17 patients who later progressed to ophthalmopathy. In addition, the study compared T-cell repertoires in thyroid tissue and in blood from five to seven Graves' hyperthyroidism patients. The 90 to 100 discovery patients were randomly split 7:3 into training and test sets. Once sampling was done, hyperthyroidism patients were given methimazole at a starting dose of 30 mg daily, whereas ophthalmopathy patients were given high-dose intravenous methylprednisolone. Overall results and qualifications from the work: Ophthalmopathy was separated from stable hyperthyroidism by a 13 V-J signature model, with just over 85% sensitivity and about 81% specificity obtained in cross-validation and 80%/75% obtained in testing. Most expanded thyroid clonotypes (frequency above 0.001) were also detected in blood, suggesting blood repertoires may reflect thyroid immune responses. No statistical method was used to set the sample size in advance, and investigators knew the group allocation. In validation, the model predicted progression to ophthalmopathy with about 71% sensitivity and approximately 78% specificity, a median of roughly seven months before onset.

CDR1 is given as SQVTM and CDR2 as ANQGSEA, both from the germline V gene. The CDR3 measures 12 amino acids from cysteine to phenylalanine. The sequence is cut down to CDR3 DNA, 36 bases in frame from base 1. Trimming takes 4 bases from V and 5 bases from J, and the germline ends sit 11 bases apart. A patient counted as having stable Graves' hyperthyroidism if no progression to ophthalmopathy occurred over 18 months of follow-up. Hyperthyroidism patients were aged 18 to 65 years and newly diagnosed, with disease duration of less than 2 months. Exclusion was applied to patients with uncontrolled infections, other autoimmune diseases, pregnancy or lactation. Diagnoses were established on the basis of clinical symptoms, serum thyroxine and TRAb, thyroid ultrasound, and orbital computed tomography. PBMCs were separated from roughly 10 ml of fresh peripheral blood using Ficoll-Paque density gradient centrifugation. Total RNA was extracted with Trizol reagent, and quality was checked on an Agilent 2100 Bioanalyzer.

TCR beta CDR3 regions were amplified from RNA transcripts. For the first round of RT-PCR on the TCR CDR3, the HTBI primer set was used together with the Qiagen OneStep RT-PCR kit. Libraries were constructed in a second round of multiplex PCR, after which size selection and purification were performed. Paired-end sequencing of the libraries was performed with 100 bp reads on an Illumina HiSeq2000. Processing in the source paper ran as follows. SOAPnuke was used to process the raw data, removing reads that contained adapters or uncalled bases, had a mean Phred below 15, or lacked an exact match to the constant primer or identifier. High-quality paired reads were merged with COPE v1.2.5, and unique nucleotide sequences were defined as clonotypes. MiTCR v1.1 was used to align the clonotypes against IMGT TRBV, TRBD and TRBJ reference segments. The analysis was restricted to V-J combinations with a frequency above 0.0001, which together covered 98% to 99.2% of the repertoires. A TCS score was defined as the ratio between F50 (clonal expansion) and ExV (chaos), using BLOSUM62-based TCRdist between CDR3 peptides within each V-J. Welch's t-statistics and random forest reduced roughly 500 V-J features to some 14, which were used in a naive Bayes classifier (R e1071). Thyroid-blood repertoire similarity was quantified with the Morisita-Horn index. The public sequencing data were trimmed at Q25 with fastp and processed into clonotypes with MiXCR by TCRdb, which kept only in-frame beta chains. For every CDR3 protein sequence, its rows merge into one entry that carries the most common genes and DNA. The V and J calls were not made by the authors but by TCRdb's processing. This sample is represented by about 840,000 distinct CDR3 sequences; approximately 40% of them were singletons. 8% to 9% of the sample rests with the top ten.

On this clonotype itself: Its antigen is currently not known. No clone much larger than this one lies a single base away; base qualities are absent.

The sequencing input was blood. The V and J segments used are TRBV29-1 and TRBJ1-2; TRBD1 is perhaps the D gene, given 6 matching bases. The sequence was collected from a man younger than 30 with Graves' hyperthyroidism. CDR3 region: CSVVKGGYGYTF. In nucleotide form, the sequence is TGCAGCGTTGTAAAAGGGGGGTATGGCTACACCTTC.